This T cell receptor (beta chain) is drawn from a study of blood T cell repertoires in COVID-19. This CDR3 has 15 amino acids. In germline, CDR1 is SGDLS, CDR2 YYNGEE. Germline trimming cut 0 bases from V and 1 base from J; bases unmatched to any gene: 2. Produced via immunoSEQ multiplex PCR; TCRdb's table is partial and in-frame only. The sample lists 65,000 to 80,000 clones; about 90% were seen once. This TCR was recovered from a man between 50 and 59 years old with active COVID-19. The sample taken for sequencing was peripheral blood. The chain joins TRBV9 to TRBJ2-7; the match to TRBD2 covers 9 bases. The CDR3 sequence: CASSVAAGGSYEQYF. As DNA, the CDR3 is TGTGCCAGCAGCGTAGCGGCGGGAGGGTCCTACGAGCAGTACTTC.